This T cell receptor beta chain appears in the sequencing data of a study of metastatic and nonmetastatic thyroid tumors. Study information: Patients with malignant and benign thyroid disease provided blood and tumor or nodule tissue, whose repertoires were compared.

With MiXCR, TCRdb reprocessed the PCR reads. Among roughly 59,000 clones listed, 15% to 20% were seen once. Germline V CDR1 and CDR2: SGHNT, YYREEE (reference sequence). Trimming left V 3 bases short and J 4 bases short, with 11 bases between. CDR3 length: 14 residues. No patient had received any treatment before thyroid surgery. Sequencing was done on a sample of blood. The V gene is TRBV5-4, the J gene TRBJ1-3; no clear D. The receptor was isolated from a male donor with papillary thyroid cancer or a benign thyroid nodule (not recorded which). Some clones in this sample may be carry-over from other donors' samples. This CDR3 reads CASSSRSGGNTIYF. The CDR3 DNA follows: TGTGCCAGCAGCTCACGATCAGGCGGAAACACCATATATTTT.